This T cell receptor beta chain was identified in a study of blood T cell repertoires in COVID-19 (dated by TCRdb to 2020 to 2022). For the wider study: The collaborator samples originated in the United States, Italy and Spain and spanned the acute and convalescent phases of COVID-19. The prospective study material was composed of cDNA or gDNA derived from T cells, B-cell-depleted T cells, or PBMCs. The dataset comprised deeply sampled blood TCRbeta repertoires from subjects exposed to, actively infected with, or recovered from COVID-19. The repertoires were released in a freely available public database intended as a resource for research on the immune response to SARS-CoV-2. Samples were obtained from the ongoing ImmuneRACE study (first 160 participants) and from 1,254 subjects provided by 6 global collaborators. A de-identified subject ID, COVID-19 status, age in years and sex were almost always included in the sample metadata. Where available, HLA class I and class II types were taken from metadata supplied by the sample provider and were not determined by assay-based typing. The paper as a whole reports these results and caveats: The quantity of clinical and demographic metadata differed by source and by participant and was supplied without curation.

CDR1 and CDR2, looked up from the germline V gene, are SGHAT and FQNNGV. At the junction V is shortened by 0 bases and J by 4 bases; bases outside the gene matches: 8. Reading from cysteine to phenylalanine, the CDR3 counts 17 amino acids. Here the CDR3 DNA is all that survives: 51 bases in frame from base 1. The collaborating institutions used their own protocols to collect whole blood in K2EDTA tubes. Collaborator samples were shipped for TCRbeta analysis as frozen whole blood, isolated PBMCs, or DNA extracted from either sample type. Comments on this clone: Which antigen it targets is not known. Base quality data are lacking; no much larger clone is found one base away.

TCRbeta CDR3 regions were amplified from genomic DNA by means of the immunoSEQ Assay, a bias-controlled multiplex PCR. The original pipeline was this. The number of nucleated cells in each sample was estimated from the amplification of reference gene primers within the assay. To quantify the absolute abundance of each unique TCRbeta CDR3 rearrangement, sequence reads were collapsed and filtered. For each sample, productive Simpson clonality was calculated as the square root of Simpson's diversity index over productive rearrangements. Here the immuneACCESS table is served through TCRdb, limited to in-frame sequences with V and J called. Missing clones are a known gap in these copies; in checked studies unresolved V genes cover under half, and the rest lacks a known reason. Clonal size and the V and J genes are those of that table, whereas D and trimming came from the DNA. Present in this sample are about 140,000 clones, 80% to 90% of which were seen just once. The ten largest clones add up to about 2.6% of the sample.

The chain is assembled from TRBV11-2 and TRBJ2-1; 8 bases in the middle match TRBD2. The receptor comes from a human donor with acute or convalescent COVID-19. The donor label of this sample is uncertain. Sequenced material: peripheral blood. The CDR3 has the sequence CASSLDSFLAGYNEQFF. Read as DNA, the sequence is TGTGCCAGCAGCTTAGACTCCTTCCTAGCGGGTTACAATGAGCAGTTCTTC. With the portions outside the CDR3 filled from the reference TRBV11-2 and TRBJ2-1 genes, the complete variable region becomes EAGVAQSPRYKIIEKRQSVAFWCNPISGHATLYWYQQILGQGPKLLIQFQNNGVVDDSQLPKDRFSAERLKGVDSTLKIQPAKLEDSAVYLCASSLDSFLAGYNEQFFGPGTRLTVL.